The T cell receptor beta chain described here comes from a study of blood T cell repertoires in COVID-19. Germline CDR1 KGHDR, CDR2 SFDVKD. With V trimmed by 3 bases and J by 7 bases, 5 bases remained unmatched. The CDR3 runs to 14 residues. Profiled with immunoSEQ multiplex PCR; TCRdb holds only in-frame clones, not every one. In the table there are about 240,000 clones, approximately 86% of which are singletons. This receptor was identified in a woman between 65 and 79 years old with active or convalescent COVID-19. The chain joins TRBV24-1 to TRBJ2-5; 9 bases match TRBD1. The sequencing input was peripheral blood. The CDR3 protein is CATSDPGTGTTQYF. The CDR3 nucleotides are TGTGCCACCAGTGATCCCGGGACAGGGACGACCCAGTACTTC.